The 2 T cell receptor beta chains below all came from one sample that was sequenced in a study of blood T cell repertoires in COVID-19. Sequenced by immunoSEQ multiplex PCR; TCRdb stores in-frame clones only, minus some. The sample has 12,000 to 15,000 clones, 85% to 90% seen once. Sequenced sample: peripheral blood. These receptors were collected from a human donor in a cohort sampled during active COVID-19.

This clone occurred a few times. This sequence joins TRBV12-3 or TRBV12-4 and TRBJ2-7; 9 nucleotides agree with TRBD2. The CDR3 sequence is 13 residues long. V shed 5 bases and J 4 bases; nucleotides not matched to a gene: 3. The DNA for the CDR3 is TGTGCCAGCAGTGGGACTAGCAGTTACGAGCAGTACTTC. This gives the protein CASSGTSSYEQYF.

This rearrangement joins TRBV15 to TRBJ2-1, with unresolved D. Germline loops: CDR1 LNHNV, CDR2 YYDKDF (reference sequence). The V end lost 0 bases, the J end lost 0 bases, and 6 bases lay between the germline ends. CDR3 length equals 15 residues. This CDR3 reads CATSREVSSYNEQFF. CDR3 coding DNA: TGTGCCACCAGCAGAGAGGTGAGCTCCTACAATGAGCAGTTCTTC.